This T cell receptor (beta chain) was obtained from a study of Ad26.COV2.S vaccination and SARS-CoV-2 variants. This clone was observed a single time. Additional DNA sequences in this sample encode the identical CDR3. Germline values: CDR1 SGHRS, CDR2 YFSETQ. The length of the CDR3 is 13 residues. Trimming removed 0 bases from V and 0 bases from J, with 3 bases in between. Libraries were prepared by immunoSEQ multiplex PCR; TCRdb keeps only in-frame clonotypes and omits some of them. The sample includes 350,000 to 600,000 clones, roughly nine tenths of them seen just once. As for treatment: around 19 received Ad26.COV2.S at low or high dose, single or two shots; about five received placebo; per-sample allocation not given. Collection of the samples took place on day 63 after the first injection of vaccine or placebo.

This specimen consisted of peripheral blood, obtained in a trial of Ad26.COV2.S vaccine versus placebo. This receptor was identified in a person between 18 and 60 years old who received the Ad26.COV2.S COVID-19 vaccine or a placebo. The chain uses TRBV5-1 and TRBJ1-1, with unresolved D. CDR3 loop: CASSLALNTEAFF. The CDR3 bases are TGCGCCAGCAGCTTGGCTCTGAACACTGAAGCTTTCTTT.